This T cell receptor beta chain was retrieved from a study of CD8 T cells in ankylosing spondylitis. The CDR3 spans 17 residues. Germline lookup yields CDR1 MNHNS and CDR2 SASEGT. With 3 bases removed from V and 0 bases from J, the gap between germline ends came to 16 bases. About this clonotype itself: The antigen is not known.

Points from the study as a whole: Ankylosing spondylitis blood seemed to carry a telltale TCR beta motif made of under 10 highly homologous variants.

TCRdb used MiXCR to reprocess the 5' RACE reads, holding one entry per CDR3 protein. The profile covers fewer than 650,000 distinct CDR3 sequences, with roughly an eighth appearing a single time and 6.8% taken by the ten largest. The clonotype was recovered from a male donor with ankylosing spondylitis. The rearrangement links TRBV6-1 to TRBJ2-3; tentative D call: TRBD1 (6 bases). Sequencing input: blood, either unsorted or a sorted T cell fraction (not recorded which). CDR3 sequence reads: CASSDTLQGPSTDTQYF. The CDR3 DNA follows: TGTGCCAGCAGTGATACCCTACAGGGACCTAGCACAGATACGCAGTATTTT.